This note documents a single T cell receptor beta chain sequence. The antigen this receptor binds is unknown. The input lacks base qualities; no much larger clone sits a single base away. A second Seattle source provided samples from volunteer blood donors who had recovered from COVID-19. Each collaborating institution followed its own protocols to collect whole blood in K2EDTA tubes. Collaborator samples were shipped for TCRbeta analysis as frozen whole blood, isolated PBMCs, or DNA extracted from either sample type. This sample was included in a study of blood T cell repertoires in COVID-19 (dated by TCRdb to 2018 to 2020). With regard to the full study: Collaborator samples came from the United States, Italy and Spain and covered acute and convalescent phases of COVID-19. The material from the prospective study consisted of cDNA or gDNA derived from T cells, B-cell-depleted T cells, or PBMCs. The sample metadata nearly always contained a de-identified subject ID, COVID-19 status, age in years and sex. The dataset comprised deeply sampled blood TCRbeta repertoires from subjects exposed to, actively infected with, or recovered from COVID-19. Where available, HLA class I and class II types were obtained from metadata supplied by the sample provider rather than from assay-based typing. A freely available public database, intended as a resource for researchers studying the immune response to SARS-CoV-2, is where the repertoires were released. The samples were drawn from two sources: the first 160 participants of the ongoing ImmuneRACE study, and 1,200 or so subjects contributed by 6 global collaborators.

TCRbeta CDR3 regions were amplified from genomic DNA by means of the immunoSEQ Assay, a bias-controlled multiplex PCR. The authors' pipeline ran thus. Within the assay, amplification of reference gene primers was used to estimate how many nucleated cells each sample contained. Sequence reads were collapsed and filtered to measure the absolute abundance of every unique TCRbeta CDR3 rearrangement. For each sample, productive Simpson clonality was calculated as the square root of Simpson's diversity index over productive rearrangements. The table was pulled from immuneACCESS by TCRdb, which kept in-frame rearrangements only. Such tables lose some clones; where checked, under half of the loss comes from unresolved V genes, and the rest has no known cause. That table is the source of V, J and clone size, and D and trimming were worked out from the DNA. The sample has about 220,000 clones on record, about 88% of them singletons. The top ten constitute over 2.5% of the sample.

Study-wide findings and limitations: The quantity of clinical and demographic metadata differed by source and by participant and was supplied without curation.

The germline V gene supplies CDR1 MDHEN and CDR2 SYDVKM. Its CDR3 holds 11 amino acids, cysteine through phenylalanine. This entry keeps only the CDR3 DNA: 33 bases, framed from base 1. V lost 7 bases and J lost 8 bases, and the count of bases not matched to a germline gene is 4. Specimen: peripheral blood. The rearranged segments are TRBV28 and TRBJ1-1; the central 7 bases match TRBD1. This clonotype was obtained from a man in his forties or fifties who had recovered from COVID-19. The nucleotide sequence is given as TGTGCCAGCACCCTGGGACAGGAAGCTTTCTTT. Translated, it reads CASTLGQEAFF.